The clone carrying this TCR beta chain has only one observation. The authors' processing: Estimated nucleated cell counts came from reference gene primer amplification. TCRdb's copy holds only in-frame clones and misses some; the assay was immunoSEQ multiplex PCR. That table is the source of V, J and clone size, and D and trimming were worked out from the DNA. Among tens of thousands of clones listed, more than 70% were seen once. The sample belongs to a study of blood T cell repertoires in COVID-19. CDR3 size: 14 residues. CDR1 LNHDA and CDR2 SQIVND come from the germline V gene (reference sequence). The V gene lost 2 bases and the J gene lost 3 bases, with 10 bases spanning the gap. Patients in Seattle were enrolled during active infection, then followed longitudinally.

The sequenced material came from peripheral blood. The source of this sequence is a man aged 45-65 years with COVID-19, enrolled during active disease. V and J are TRBV19 and TRBJ2-5, with D unclear. The CDR3 DNA reads TGTGCCAGTAGTATACTACACAGCAAAGAGACCCAGTACTTC. Its translation: CASSILHSKETQYF.